This T cell receptor (beta chain) was captured by sequencing in a study of T cell responses to AZD1222 COVID-19 vaccine (dated by TCRdb to the early 2020s). Background on the whole study: A total of 240 or so trial participants underwent TCR sequencing, of whom around 210 had received two doses of AZD1222 and around 26 had received two doses of the MenACWY control vaccine. Enrollment into the trials was organized by age into subgroups of 18-55, 56-69 and 70-plus years, and those subgroups contained roughly 150, 30 and 60 TCR-sequenced participants, respectively.

Paper-wide results and their limitations: Conclusions about previously exposed vaccinees are limited because only six or seven AZD1222 recipients were SARS-CoV-2 seropositive at baseline. No day 14 peak-response samples were available, so repertoires were characterized only after the peak T cell response. Participants were mostly white British, with more females than males. The authors suggested clonal diversity may have been underestimated. The 56-69-year group was small, and its depth increase did not reach significance, likely because of low power. Reportedly, almost half of the unique spike-specific TCRs recognized epitopes lying outside the regions that are mutated in the B.1.351 and B.1.1.7 variants. A significant rise in spike-specific TCR breadth and depth was observed after two AZD1222 doses relative to day 0 and relative to MenACWY recipients. The vaccine-associated CD4 TCRs covered the entire spike protein, and the dominant responses fell in regions 160-218 and 743-854.

The CDR3 regions of human TCRbeta chains were analyzed by immunosequencing. The paper's processing steps were these. TCRs in the repertoires were compared against a reference library of SARS-CoV-2-specific TCRs that had been generated with the MIRA antigen-specificity platform. Breadth was defined as the fraction of unique TCRs that were SARS-CoV-2-associated, and depth was defined as the fraction of total T cells that were SARS-CoV-2-associated. Using the MIRA data, each spike-specific TCR was assigned both to the spike region to which the TCR was reactive and to a CD4 or CD8 class. Log10-transformed breadth and depth values were compared by one-way ANOVA with Sidak's multiple comparisons tests. As stored in TCRdb, this immuneACCESS dataset retains in-frame rearrangements with V and J assigned. A fraction of the clones does not appear; measured against another copy, unresolved V genes explain less than half of the discrepancy, and the remainder lacks a known reason. That table is the source of V, J and clone size, and D and trimming were worked out from the DNA. The sample yields about 80,000 clones; approximately 85% were counted once. The leading ten clones occupy about 10% of the sample.

This clone was seen only a few times. Its antigen is not yet known. No clone much larger than this one lies a single base away; base qualities are absent. Cut back by 4 bases and 8 bases, the V and J ends lie 12 bases apart. Counted from cysteine to phenylalanine, this CDR3 has 13 amino acids. The read is trimmed to its CDR3 DNA, 39 bases read in frame from base 1. The time point label, as the study defines it: about 28 days (+/-7) after the second vaccine dose. AZD1222 recipients whose second dose came at about 4 weeks and those whose second dose came at about 12 weeks were combined into one group, since spike-specific TCR depth and breadth did not differ between the two schedules. Vaccinee samples came from UK trials COV001 and COV002, including a single-blind randomized controlled phase 2/3 trial of AZD1222 (ChAdOx1 nCoV-19) in healthy adults. For TCRbeta chain sequencing, PBMC samples were collected from trial participants at day 0 and at day 28 after the second dose.

The receptor comes from an adult who received the AZD1222 COVID-19 vaccine. The source material was peripheral blood, sampled 28 days after the second AZD1222 dose. The sequence links TRBV5-3 to TRBJ1-4; a confident D gene designation cannot be given. TRBV5-3 is an open reading frame, and its role is uncertain. In nucleotides, the sequence is TGTGCCAGAAGCCCCAGACTTGGGGAAAAACTGTTTTTT. This codes for CARSPRLGEKLFF.